Presented here are 8 T cell receptor beta chains from one specimen sequenced in a study of beta chain features in type 1 diabetes. Regarding the study as a whole: When Type 1 diabetes patients were examined, their TCRB CDR3s proved moderately but significantly shorter in all four CD4+ subsets.

Of the isolated RNA, all was reverse transcribed, and so the sequenced material was expressed TCRB transcripts. Clones were sequenced by immunoSEQ multiplex PCR, and TCRdb holds only the in-frame ones, with some missing. The sample lists 600,000 to 700,000 clones, over 10% occurring once. Their target antigens are unknown. The sequencing input was naive CD4+ T cells from blood. These receptors came from a man aged 18 to 30 with type 1 diabetes.

This chain connects TRBV6-6 to TRBJ1-1; D is unresolved. This CDR3 is 14 amino acids long. The V end was cut by 0 bases, the J end by 2 bases, with 7 bases between. The germline CDR1 and CDR2 sequences are MNHNY and SVGAGI (reference sequence). The CDR3 is CASSYSTLNTEAFF. CDR3 bases: TGTGCCAGCAGTTACTCGACACTTAACACTGAAGCTTTCTTT.

This clone was observed a few times. The J gene is TRBJ2-7, the V gene TRBV18; D possibly corresponds to TRBD2 (5 bases). Trimming removed 2 bases at V and 4 bases at J, with 15 bases between. Germline V CDR1 and CDR2: KGHSH, LQKENI. CDR3 length: 15 residues. CDR3 sequence: CASSPIGGPDYEQYF. The CDR3 DNA is TGTGCCAGCTCACCAATCGGAGGACCGGATTACGAGCAGTACTTC. Filled out from reference TRBV18 and TRBJ2-7, the complete variable domain reads NAGVMQNPRHLVRRRGQEARLRCSPMKGHSHVYWYRQLPEEGLKFMVYLQKENIIDESGMPKERFSAEFPKEGPSILRIQQVVRGDSAAYFCASSPIGGPDYEQYFGPGTRLTVT.

As concerns this clone: The same CDR3 can be traced to other DNA sequences in this sample. The V and J genes are TRBV5-1 and TRBJ1-2; no clear D. The CDR3 runs to 12 residues. Per germline, CDR1 SGHRS and CDR2 YFSETQ. Trimming left V 0 bases short and J 2 bases short, with 2 bases between. The CDR3 region has the DNA TGCGCCAGCAGCTTGGACAACTATGGCTACACCTTC. This gives the protein CASSLDNYGYTF. Based on the CDR3 plus reference TRBV5-1 and TRBJ1-2, the full variable domain is KAGVTQTPRYLIKTRGQQVTLSCSPISGHRSVSWYQQTPGQGLQFLFEYFSETQRNKGNFPGRFSGRQFSNSRSEMNVSTLELGDSALYLCASSLDNYGYTFGSGTRLTVV.

Turning to this clone: The same CDR3 arises from other DNA sequences in this sample as well. This sequence joins TRBV7-9 and TRBJ2-7, with no clear D. Trimming shortened V by 3 bases and J by 3 bases, and 3 bases separated the two germline ends. This CDR3 region has 11 residues. CDR1 is SEHNR, CDR2 FQNEAQ, per germline (reference sequence). The CDR3 DNA is TGTGCCAGCAGCTTCAGCTACGAGCAGTACTTC. Amino acid sequence: CASSFSYEQYF.

This clone was observed a few times. This chain connects TRBV9 to TRBJ2-6; D is ambiguous. V lost 6 bases and J lost 0, with 4 bases in between. CDR3 size: 13 residues. Germline V CDR1 and CDR2: SGDLS, YYNGEE. CDR3 region: CASTGSGANVLTF. CDR3 nucleotides: TGTGCCAGCACCGGCTCTGGGGCCAACGTCCTGACTTTC.

A word on this clone: The same CDR3 can be traced to other DNA sequences in this sample. The chain carries TRBV2 and TRBJ2-7, with D possibly being TRBD1 (6 bases). The CDR3 has 12 residues. Trimming removed 5 bases from V and 3 bases from J, with 8 bases in between. Germline-derived CDR1 and CDR2 are SNHLY and FYNNEI. This chain's CDR3 is CASSLTGYEQYF. The CDR3 DNA reads TGTGCCAGCAGTCTGACAGGCTACGAGCAGTACTTC.

V usage is TRBV5-1 and J usage is TRBJ1-1; no definite D call. The germline V gene has CDR1 SGHRS and CDR2 YFSETQ. Trimming removed 0 bases from V and 11 bases from J, with 11 bases in between. The CDR3 is 12 amino acids. The CDR3 DNA is TGCGCCAGCAGCTTGGACCGGGGAGGGGCTTTCTTT. It encodes CASSLDRGGAFF. Based on the CDR3 plus reference TRBV5-1 and TRBJ1-1, the full variable domain is KAGVTQTPRYLIKTRGQQVTLSCSPISGHRSVSWYQQTPGQGLQFLFEYFSETQRNKGNFPGRFSGRQFSNSRSEMNVSTLELGDSALYLCASSLDRGGAFFGQGTRLTVV.

V is TRBV10-3 and J is TRBJ1-6; 9 nucleotides align to TRBD1. The CDR3 runs to 13 residues. Germline CDR1 ENHRY, CDR2 SYGVKD. The V and J ends lost 7 bases and 7 bases, in that order; junction bases with no gene match: 2. The CDR3: CAINGQGNSPLHF. The CDR3 DNA is TGTGCCATCAATGGACAGGGGAATTCACCCCTCCACTTT.